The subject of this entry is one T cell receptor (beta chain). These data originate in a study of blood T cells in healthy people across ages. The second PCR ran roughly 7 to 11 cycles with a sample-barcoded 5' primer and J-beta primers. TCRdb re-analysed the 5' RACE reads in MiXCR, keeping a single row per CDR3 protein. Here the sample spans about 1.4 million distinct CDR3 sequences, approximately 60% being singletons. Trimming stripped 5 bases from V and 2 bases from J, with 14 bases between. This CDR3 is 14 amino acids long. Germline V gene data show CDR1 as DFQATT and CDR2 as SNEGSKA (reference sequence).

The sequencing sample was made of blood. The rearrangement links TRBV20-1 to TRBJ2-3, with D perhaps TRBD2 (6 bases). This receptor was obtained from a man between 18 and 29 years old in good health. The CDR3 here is CSAGISGNTDTQYF. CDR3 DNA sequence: TGCAGTGCTGGAATTAGCGGTAACACAGATACGCAGTATTTT.